The present T cell receptor (beta chain) was sequenced within a study of shared clonotypes between healthy human individuals. Whole-study findings and limits: The donor pool, a small one, limited the genetic and exposure-history diversity represented.

The CDR3 is 15 residues long. Germline loops: CDR1 SEHNR, CDR2 FQNEAQ (reference sequence). Trimming shortened V by 6 bases and J by 8 bases, and 19 bases separated the two germline ends. Libraries were prepared by immunoSEQ multiplex PCR; TCRdb keeps only in-frame clonotypes and omits some of them. The sample includes millions of clones, just over 90% of them seen just once. This clone was seen once. Its target is unknown. Sequenced: naive CD4+ T cells from PBMCs. The subset here: CD45RA+ positively selected. The V and J genes are TRBV7-9 and TRBJ1-4, with D possibly matching TRBD1 (6 bases). The origin of this receptor is a man younger than 30 in good health. Some clones in this sample may be carry-over from other donors' samples. The CDR3 region has the DNA TGTGCCAGCAGATTCCGGGACAAGACTGGAGAAAAACTGTTTTTT. Residues: CASRFRDKTGEKLFF.